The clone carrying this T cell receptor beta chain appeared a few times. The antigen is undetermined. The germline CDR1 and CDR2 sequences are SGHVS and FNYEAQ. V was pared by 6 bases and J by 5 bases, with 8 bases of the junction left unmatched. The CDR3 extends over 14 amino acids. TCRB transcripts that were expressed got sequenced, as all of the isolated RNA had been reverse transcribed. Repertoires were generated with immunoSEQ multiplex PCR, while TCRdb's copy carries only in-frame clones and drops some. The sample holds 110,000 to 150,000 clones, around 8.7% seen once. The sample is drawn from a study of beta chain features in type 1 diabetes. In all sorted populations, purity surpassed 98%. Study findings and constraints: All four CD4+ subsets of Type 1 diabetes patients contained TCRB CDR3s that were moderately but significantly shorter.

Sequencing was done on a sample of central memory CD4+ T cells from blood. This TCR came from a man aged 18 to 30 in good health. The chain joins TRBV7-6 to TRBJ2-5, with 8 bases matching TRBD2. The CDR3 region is CASSIRGGGETQYF. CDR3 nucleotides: TGTGCCAGCAGTATCCGGGGGGGCGGGGAGACCCAGTACTTC.